A single sample is the source of the 8 T cell receptor beta chains below, sequenced in a study of T cell responses to AZD1222 COVID-19 vaccine. Profiling relied on immunoSEQ multiplex PCR, and the TCRdb table lists in-frame clones only, not all of them. This sample has about 140,000 clones; about 90% occur once, and the top ten carry 6.5% to 8%. This specimen was peripheral blood, taken 28 days after the second dose of the MenACWY control vaccine. These receptors came from an adult who received the MenACWY meningococcal vaccine as a control.

This rearrangement joins TRBV11-3 to TRBJ2-1; 9 bases are a match to TRBD2. The CDR3 is 17 amino acids. Germline assignment: CDR1 SGHNT and CDR2 YENEEA. The V segment lost 4 bases and the J segment 8 bases; nucleotides outside the gene matches: 15. CDR3 region: CASSSSLASGGIDEQFF. For the CDR3, the DNA is TGTGCCAGCAGCTCTTCCCTGGCCAGCGGGGGGATCGATGAGCAGTTCTTC. Based on the CDR3 plus reference TRBV11-3 and TRBJ2-1, the full variable domain is EAGVVQSPRYKIIEKKQPVAFWCNPISGHNTLYWYLQNLGQGPELLIRYENEEAVDDSQLPKDRFSAERLKGVDSTLKIQPAELGDSAVYLCASSSSLASGGIDEQFFGPGTRLTVL.

The chain links TRBV5-1 to TRBJ1-1; 8 nucleotides align to TRBD1. Germline V gives CDR1 SGHRS, CDR2 YFSETQ. Unmatched junction bases numbered 5, after V lost 3 bases and J lost 1 base. There are 15 residues in the CDR3. CDR3 coding DNA: TGCGCCAGCAGCTGGGGGGACAGGTCGAACACTGAAGCTTTCTTT. It specifies CASSWGDRSNTEAFF.

The chain uses TRBV7-2 and TRBJ2-2; no clear D gene. V was shortened by 4 bases and J by 0 bases, with 3 bases between the two germline ends. The CDR3 sequence is 13 residues long. Germline CDR1 reads SGHTA; CDR2 reads FQGNSA. The CDR3 DNA is TGTGCCAGCAGCTCTCCGAACACCGGGGAGCTGTTTTTT. Amino acids: CASSSPNTGELFF.

The chain employs TRBV28 and TRBJ1-5; 9 nucleotides align to TRBD1. The CDR3 contains 15 residues. V was pared by 7 bases and J by 0 bases, with 4 bases of the junction left unmatched. In germline, CDR1 is MDHEN, CDR2 SYDVKM. CDR3 DNA sequence: TGTGCCAGCAATCCGGACAGGGGTAGCAATCAGCCCCAGCATTTT. The encoded protein is CASNPDRGSNQPQHF.

This clone has just one count. The chain recombines TRBV27 with TRBJ2-3; 10 bases map to TRBD2. Trimming cost V 0 bases and J 1 base; bases outside gene matches: 7. Germline CDR1 and CDR2: MNHEY and SMNVEV (reference sequence). This CDR3 spans 18 amino acids. The CDR3: CASSLSWTSGQRTDTQYF. DNA for the CDR3: TGTGCCAGCAGTTTATCCTGGACTAGCGGCCAACGCACAGATACGCAGTATTTT.

This clone occurred once. The chain employs TRBV6-6 and TRBJ1-1; D remains ambiguous. The CDR3 extends over 12 amino acids. Germline V gene data show CDR1 as MNHNY and CDR2 as SVGAGI (reference sequence). Trimming stripped 6 bases from V and 0 bases from J, with 5 bases between. The CDR3 nucleotides are TGTGCCAGCAGCCGTGTGAACACTGAAGCTTTCTTT. This codes for CASSRVNTEAFF.

The rearrangement uses TRBV27 and TRBJ2-1; TRBD1 agrees at 9 bases. After removal of 8 bases from V and 5 bases from J, the junction contained 7 bases not matched to a gene. The CDR3 is made up of 14 amino acids. The V gene's germline CDR1 is MNHEY and CDR2 SMNVEV (reference sequence). The CDR3 sequence: CASGRDRVNNEQFF. The CDR3 DNA is TGTGCCAGCGGCCGGGACAGGGTAAACAATGAGCAGTTCTTC.

This rearrangement joins TRBV7-9 to TRBJ1-4, with D hard to call. CDR1 is SEHNR, CDR2 FQNEAQ, per germline (reference sequence). The CDR3 runs to 13 residues. V lost 0 bases, J lost 10 bases, and 9 bases lay in between. The CDR3 sequence is CASSLALMGKLFF. The CDR3 DNA sequence: TGTGCCAGCAGCTTAGCGCTTATGGGAAAACTGTTTTTT.